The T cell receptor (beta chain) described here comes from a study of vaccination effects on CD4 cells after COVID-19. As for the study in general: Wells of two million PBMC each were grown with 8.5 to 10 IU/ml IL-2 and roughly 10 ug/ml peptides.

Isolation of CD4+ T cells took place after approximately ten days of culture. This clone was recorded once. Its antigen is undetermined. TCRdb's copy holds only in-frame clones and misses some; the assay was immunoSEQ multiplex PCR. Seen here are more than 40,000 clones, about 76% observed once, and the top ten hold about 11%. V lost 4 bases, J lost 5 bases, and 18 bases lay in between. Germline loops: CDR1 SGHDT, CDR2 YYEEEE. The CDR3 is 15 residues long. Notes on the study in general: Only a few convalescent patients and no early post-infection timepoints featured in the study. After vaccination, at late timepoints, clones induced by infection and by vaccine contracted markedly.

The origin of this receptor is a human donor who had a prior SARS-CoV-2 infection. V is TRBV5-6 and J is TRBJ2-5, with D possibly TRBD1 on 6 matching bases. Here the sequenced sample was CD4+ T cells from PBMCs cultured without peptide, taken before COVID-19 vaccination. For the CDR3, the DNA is TGTGCCAGCAGCCCCGGCCCCTGGCAGGGGGAGACCCAGTACTTC. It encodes CASSPGPWQGETQYF.